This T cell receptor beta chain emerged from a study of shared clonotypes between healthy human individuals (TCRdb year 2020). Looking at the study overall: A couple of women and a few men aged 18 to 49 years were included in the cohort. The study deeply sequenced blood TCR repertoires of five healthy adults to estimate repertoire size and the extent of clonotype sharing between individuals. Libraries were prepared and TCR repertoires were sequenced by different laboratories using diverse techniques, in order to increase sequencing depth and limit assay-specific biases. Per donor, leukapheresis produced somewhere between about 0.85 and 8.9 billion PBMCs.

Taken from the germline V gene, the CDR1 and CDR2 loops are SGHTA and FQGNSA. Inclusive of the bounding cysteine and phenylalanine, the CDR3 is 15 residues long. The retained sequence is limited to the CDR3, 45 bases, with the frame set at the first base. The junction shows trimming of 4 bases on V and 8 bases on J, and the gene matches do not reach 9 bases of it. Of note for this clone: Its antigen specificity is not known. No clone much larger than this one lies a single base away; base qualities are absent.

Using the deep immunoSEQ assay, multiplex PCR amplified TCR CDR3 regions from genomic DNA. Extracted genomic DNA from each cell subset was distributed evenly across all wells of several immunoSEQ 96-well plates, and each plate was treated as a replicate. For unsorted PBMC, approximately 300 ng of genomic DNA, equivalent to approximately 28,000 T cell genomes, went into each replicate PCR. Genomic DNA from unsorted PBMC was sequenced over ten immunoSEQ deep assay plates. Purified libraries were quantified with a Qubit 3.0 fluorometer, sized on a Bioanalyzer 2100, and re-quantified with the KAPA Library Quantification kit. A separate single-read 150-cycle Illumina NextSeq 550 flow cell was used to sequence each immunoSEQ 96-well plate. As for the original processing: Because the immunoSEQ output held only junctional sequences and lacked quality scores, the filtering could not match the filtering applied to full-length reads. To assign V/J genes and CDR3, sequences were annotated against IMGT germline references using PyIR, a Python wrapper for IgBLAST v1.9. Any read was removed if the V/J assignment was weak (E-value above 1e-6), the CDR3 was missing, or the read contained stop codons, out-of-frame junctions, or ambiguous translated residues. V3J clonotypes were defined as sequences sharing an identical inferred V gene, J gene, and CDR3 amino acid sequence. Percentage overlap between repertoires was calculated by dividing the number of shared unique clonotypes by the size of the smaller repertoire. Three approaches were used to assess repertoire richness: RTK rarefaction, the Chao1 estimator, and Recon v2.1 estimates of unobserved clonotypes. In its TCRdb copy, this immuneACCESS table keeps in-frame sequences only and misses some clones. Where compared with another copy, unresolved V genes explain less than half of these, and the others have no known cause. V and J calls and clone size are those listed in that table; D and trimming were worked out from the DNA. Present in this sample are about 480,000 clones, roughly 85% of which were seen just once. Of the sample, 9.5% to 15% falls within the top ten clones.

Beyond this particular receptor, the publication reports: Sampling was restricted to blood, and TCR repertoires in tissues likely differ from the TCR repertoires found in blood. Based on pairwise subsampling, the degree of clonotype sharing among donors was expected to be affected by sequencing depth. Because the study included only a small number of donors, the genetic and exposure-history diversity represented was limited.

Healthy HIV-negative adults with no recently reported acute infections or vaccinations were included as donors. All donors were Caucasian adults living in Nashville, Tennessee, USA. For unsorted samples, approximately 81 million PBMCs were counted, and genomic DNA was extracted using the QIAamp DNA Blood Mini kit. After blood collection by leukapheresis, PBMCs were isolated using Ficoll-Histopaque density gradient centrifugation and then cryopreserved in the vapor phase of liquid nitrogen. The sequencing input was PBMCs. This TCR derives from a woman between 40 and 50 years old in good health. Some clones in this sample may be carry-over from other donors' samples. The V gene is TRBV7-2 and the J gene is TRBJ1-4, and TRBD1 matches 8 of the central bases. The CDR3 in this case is CASSSGQGSGEKLFF. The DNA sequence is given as TGTGCCAGCAGCTCAGGACAGGGTAGTGGAGAAAAACTGTTTTTT.